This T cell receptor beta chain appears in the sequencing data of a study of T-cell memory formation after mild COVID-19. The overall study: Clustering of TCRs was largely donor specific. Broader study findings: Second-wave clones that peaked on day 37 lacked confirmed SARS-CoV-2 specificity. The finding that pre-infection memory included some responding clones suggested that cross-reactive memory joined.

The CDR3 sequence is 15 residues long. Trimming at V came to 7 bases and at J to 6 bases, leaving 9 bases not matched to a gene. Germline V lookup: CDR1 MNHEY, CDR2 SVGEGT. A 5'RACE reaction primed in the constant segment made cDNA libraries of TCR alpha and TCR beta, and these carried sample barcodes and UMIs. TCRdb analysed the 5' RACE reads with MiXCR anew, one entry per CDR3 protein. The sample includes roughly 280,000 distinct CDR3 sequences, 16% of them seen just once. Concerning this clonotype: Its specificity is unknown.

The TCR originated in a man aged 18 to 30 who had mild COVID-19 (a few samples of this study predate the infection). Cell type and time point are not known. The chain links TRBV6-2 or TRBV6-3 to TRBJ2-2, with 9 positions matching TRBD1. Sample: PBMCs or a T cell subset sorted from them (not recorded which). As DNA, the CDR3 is TGTGCCAGCAAGAGGGACAGGGTGTCTCCCGGGGAGCTGTTTTTT. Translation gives CASKRDRVSPGELFF.